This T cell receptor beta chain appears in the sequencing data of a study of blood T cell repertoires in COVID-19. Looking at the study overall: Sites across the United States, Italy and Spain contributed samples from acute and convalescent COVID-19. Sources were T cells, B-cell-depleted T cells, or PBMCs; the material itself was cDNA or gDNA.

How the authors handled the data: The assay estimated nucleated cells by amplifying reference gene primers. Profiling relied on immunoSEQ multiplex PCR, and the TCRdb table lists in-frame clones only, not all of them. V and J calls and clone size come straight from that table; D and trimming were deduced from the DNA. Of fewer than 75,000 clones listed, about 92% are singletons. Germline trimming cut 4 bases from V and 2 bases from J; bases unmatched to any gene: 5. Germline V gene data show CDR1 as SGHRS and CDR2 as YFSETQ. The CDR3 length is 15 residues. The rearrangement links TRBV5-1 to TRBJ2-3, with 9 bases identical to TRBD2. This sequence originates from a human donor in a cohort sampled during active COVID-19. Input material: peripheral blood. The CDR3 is CASSVSGRLTDTQYF. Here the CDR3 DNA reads TGCGCCAGCAGCGTCAGCGGGAGGCTCACAGATACGCAGTATTTT.